These 9 T cell receptor beta chains were all obtained from the same sample, sequenced in a study of T-cell memory formation after mild COVID-19. TCRdb called the 5' RACE reads again in MiXCR, with one record for every CDR3 protein. In the table there are over 350,000 distinct CDR3 sequences, 16% of which are singletons. The sample was PBMCs or a T cell subset sorted from them (not recorded which). The receptors originated from a man between 18 and 29 years old who had mild COVID-19 (a few samples of this study predate the infection). Cell type and time point are not known.

Notes on this clonotype: Germline and junction disagree at one end, which may indicate a read error. The CDR3 nucleotides read TGCAGTGGGTCGGGGGGGGCACAAGTGGGCACAGATACGCAGTGTTTT. Amino acids: CSGSGGAQVGTDTQCF. The chain has TRBV20-1 and TRBJ2-3, with 8 nucleotides matching TRBD2. The germline V gene encodes CDR1 DFQATT and CDR2 SNEGSKA (reference sequence). The CDR3 is 16 residues long.

This clonotype came up a few times. The chain uses TRBV6-5 and TRBJ2-5; D is tentatively TRBD1 or TRBD2 (5 bases each). V lost 11 bases and J lost 5, with 18 bases in between. CDR1 is MNHEY, CDR2 SVGAGI, per germline. This CDR3 contains 13 residues. In DNA, the CDR3 is TGTGCCCCCTCCCGGGGCCCCCGGGAGACCCAGTACTTC. Translating gives CAPSRGPRETQYF.

Only a few counts were recorded for this clonotype. The V call is TRBV7-2, the J call TRBJ2-1; TRBD1 agrees at 12 bases. CDR1 and CDR2 (germline): SGHTA, FQGNSA. V dropped 5 bases and J dropped 11; count of bases not matched to a gene: 4. This CDR3 has 13 residues. CDR3 sequence: CASSPGTGGKQFF. The CDR3 coding sequence is TGTGCCAGCAGCCCCGGGACAGGGGGCAAGCAGTTCTTC.

The genes are TRBV4-3 and TRBJ2-1; D is perhaps TRBD2 (6 bases). Trimming removed 4 bases at V and 1 base at J, with 26 bases between. Per germline, CDR1 LGHNA and CDR2 YSLEER. The CDR3 spans 20 residues. The CDR3 protein is CASSPRLAGLSSRSYNEQFF. In nucleotides, the CDR3 is TGCGCCAGCAGCCCCAGGTTGGCGGGGCTTTCATCTAGGTCCTACAATGAGCAGTTCTTC.

V usage is TRBV15 and J usage is TRBJ1-2, with unresolved D. CDR3 size: 13 residues. Germline CDR1 is LNHNV and CDR2 is YYDKDF (reference sequence). Between the trimmed V and J ends, which lost 8 bases and 5 bases, there was a span of 15 bases. DNA of the CDR3: TGTGCCACCCACCGGGAAGAAGGTTATGGCTACACCTTC. This sequence encodes CATHREEGYGYTF.

The rearrangement links TRBV20-1 to TRBJ2-1; D tentatively fits TRBD1 or TRBD2 (5 bases each). Germline-derived CDR1 and CDR2 are DFQATT and SNEGSKA (reference sequence). The ends were cut back, 5 bases at V and 7 bases at J, with 12 bases in the middle. The CDR3 runs to 12 residues. Here the CDR3 DNA reads TGCAGTGCTGAGTCATGGGGGAATGAGCAGTTCTTC. It codes for CSAESWGNEQFF.

The rearrangement uses TRBV7-2 and TRBJ2-1, with D perhaps matching TRBD2 (6 bases). V was clipped by 5 bases and J by 6 bases, with 11 bases between them. Germline loops: CDR1 SGHTA, CDR2 FQGNSA. CDR3 length equals 13 residues. The CDR3 DNA reads TGTGCCAGCAGCCCGAAGACTAGCAATGAGCAGTTCTTC. This translates into CASSPKTSNEQFF.

V gene TRBV27 combines with J gene TRBJ2-6, with 11 bases aligning to TRBD2. The CDR3 has 18 amino acids. The germline gives CDR1 MNHEY, CDR2 SMNVEV (reference sequence). The V gene end was trimmed by 6 bases and the J gene end by 1 base; junction bases not matched to a gene: 8. The CDR3 is CASSPLTSGASGANVLTF. CDR3 sequence (DNA): TGTGCCAGCAGCCCCCTGACTAGCGGGGCGTCTGGGGCCAACGTCCTGACTTTC.

The chain combines TRBV4-3 with TRBJ1-4, with 8 bases aligning to TRBD1. This CDR3 has 16 amino acids. Per the germline V gene, CDR1 is LGHNA and CDR2 is YSLEER. With V trimmed by 0 bases and J by 4 bases, 4 bases remained unmatched. This CDR3 reads CASSQDDDRGNEKLFF. The CDR3 DNA sequence: TGCGCCAGCAGCCAAGATGATGACAGGGGTAATGAAAAACTGTTTTTT.